This TCR beta chain comes out of a study of T cells in Graves' hyperthyroidism and ophthalmopathy. Amplified regions were TCR beta CDR3 sequences from RNA transcripts. First-round RT-PCR of the TCR CDR3 relied on the HTBI primer set. TCRdb re-called the multiplex PCR reads through MiXCR, storing one row per CDR3 protein. This table holds 550,000 to 600,000 distinct CDR3 sequences, 13% to 15% found once. The CDR3 contains 15 residues. Germline lookup yields CDR1 KGHSH and CDR2 LQKENI. The V end lost 3 bases, the J end lost 0 bases, and 11 bases lay between the germline ends. This clonotype was recorded at least ten times.

Sequenced sample: blood. This sequence originates from a woman aged 18 to 35 with Graves' ophthalmopathy. The V and J genes are TRBV18 and TRBJ2-5; TRBD2 is a possible D gene (5 bases). CDR3 DNA: TGTGCCAGCTCACCGGGAGTGGGGAACCAAGAGACCCAGTACTTC. Protein product: CASSPGVGNQETQYF.